This section outlines one T cell receptor (beta chain) sequence together with its context. Original processing notes: Amplification of reference gene primers was used by the study to estimate nucleated cell counts. Generated by immunoSEQ multiplex PCR, the TCRdb table keeps only in-frame clones and is missing some. That table furnishes V, J and clone size, whereas the DNA furnished D and trimming. The table has roughly 66,000 clones, approximately 91% seen once. The source of the sample is a study of blood T cell repertoires in COVID-19. V was cut by 6 bases and J by 2 bases, with 8 bases left in between. The CDR3 has 13 residues. Germline V lookup: CDR1 MNHEY, CDR2 SMNVEV (reference sequence).

Material for sequencing was peripheral blood. The chain carries TRBV27 and TRBJ1-3; D remains unclear. The source of this sequence is a human donor in a cohort sampled during active COVID-19. The CDR3 DNA reads as TGTGCCAGCAGGGCGGATCCTGGAAACACCATATATTTT. Protein sequence: CASRADPGNTIYF.